This T cell receptor (beta chain) was identified during a study of blood T cell repertoires in COVID-19. CDR1 and CDR2 from the germline V gene are SGHKS and YYEKEE (reference sequence). CDR3 length: 14 amino acids. The ends were cut back, 0 bases at V and 3 bases at J, with 9 bases in the middle. Measured with immunoSEQ multiplex PCR; TCRdb has only the in-frame clones, and not every one. The table has 280,000 or so clones, roughly 85% seen once. Recovered Cohort 3 donors showed two negative PCRs, clearance, or symptom resolution. Sequenced: PBMCs or T cells enriched from blood (not recorded which). The V and J genes are TRBV5-5 and TRBJ1-2, with D possibly matching TRBD1 (5 bases). The clonotype originates from a woman in her 50s who had recovered from COVID-19. CDR3 bases: TGTGCCAGCAGCTTGGCGGGGGGGGACTATGGCTACACCTTC. It codes for CASSLAGGDYGYTF.